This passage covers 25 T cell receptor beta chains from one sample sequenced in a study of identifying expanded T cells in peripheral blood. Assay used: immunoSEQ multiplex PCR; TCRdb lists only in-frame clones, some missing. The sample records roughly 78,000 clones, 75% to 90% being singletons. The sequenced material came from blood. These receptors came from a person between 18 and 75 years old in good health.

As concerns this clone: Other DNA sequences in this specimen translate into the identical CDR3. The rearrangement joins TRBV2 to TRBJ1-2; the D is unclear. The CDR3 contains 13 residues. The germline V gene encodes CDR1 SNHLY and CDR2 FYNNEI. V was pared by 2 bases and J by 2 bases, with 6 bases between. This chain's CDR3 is CASSEYRNYGYTF. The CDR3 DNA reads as TGTGCCAGCAGTGAATACAGAAACTATGGCTACACCTTC.

CDR3 loop: CASSHLGLSYEQYF. In DNA, the CDR3 is TGTGCCAGCAGCCATCTGGGACTATCCTACGAGCAGTACTTC. The rearrangement links TRBV4-2 to TRBJ2-7; 7 nucleotides align to TRBD2. This CDR3 is built from 14 residues. Germline-derived CDR1 and CDR2 are LGHNA and YNFKEQ. After removal of 3 bases from V and 1 base from J, the junction contained 3 bases not matched to a gene.

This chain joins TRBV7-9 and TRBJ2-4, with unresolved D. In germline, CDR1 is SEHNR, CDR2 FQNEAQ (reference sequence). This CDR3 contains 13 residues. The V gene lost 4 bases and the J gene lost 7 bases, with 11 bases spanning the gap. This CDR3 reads CASSSTVRNIQYF. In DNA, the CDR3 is TGTGCCAGCAGCTCAACAGTTCGGAACATTCAGTACTTC.

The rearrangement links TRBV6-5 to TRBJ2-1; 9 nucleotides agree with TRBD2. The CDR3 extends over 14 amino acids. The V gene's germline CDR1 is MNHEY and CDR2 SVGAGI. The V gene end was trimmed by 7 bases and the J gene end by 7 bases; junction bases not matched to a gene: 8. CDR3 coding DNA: TGTGCCAGCAAGGCGGGGGGGCCGGGGAATGAGCAGTTCTTC. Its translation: CASKAGGPGNEQFF.

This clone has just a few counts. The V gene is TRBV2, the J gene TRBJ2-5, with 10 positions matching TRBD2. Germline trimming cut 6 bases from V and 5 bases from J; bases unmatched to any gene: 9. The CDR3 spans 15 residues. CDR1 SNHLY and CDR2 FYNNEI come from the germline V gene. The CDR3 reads CASSDPSGSGETQYF. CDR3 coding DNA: TGTGCCAGCAGCGACCCTAGCGGGAGTGGGGAGACCCAGTACTTC.

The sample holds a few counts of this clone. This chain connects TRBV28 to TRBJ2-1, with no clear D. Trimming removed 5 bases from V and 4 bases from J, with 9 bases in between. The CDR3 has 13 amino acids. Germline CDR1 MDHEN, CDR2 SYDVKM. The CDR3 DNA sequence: TGTGCCAGCAGTGGAAACTTGTACAATGAGCAGTTCTTC. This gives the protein CASSGNLYNEQFF.

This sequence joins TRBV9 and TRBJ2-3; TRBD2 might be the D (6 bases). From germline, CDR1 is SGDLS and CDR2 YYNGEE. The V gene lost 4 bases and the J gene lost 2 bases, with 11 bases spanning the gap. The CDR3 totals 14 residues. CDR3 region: CASSPRTITDTQYF. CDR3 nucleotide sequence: TGTGCCAGCAGCCCTCGGACTATCACAGATACGCAGTATTTT.

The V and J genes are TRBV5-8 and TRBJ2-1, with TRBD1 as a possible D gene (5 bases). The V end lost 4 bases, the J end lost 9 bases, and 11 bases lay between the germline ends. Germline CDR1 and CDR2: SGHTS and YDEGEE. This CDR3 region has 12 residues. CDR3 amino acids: CASSLGHFEQFF. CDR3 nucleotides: TGTGCCAGCAGCCTGGGGCATTTTGAGCAGTTCTTC.

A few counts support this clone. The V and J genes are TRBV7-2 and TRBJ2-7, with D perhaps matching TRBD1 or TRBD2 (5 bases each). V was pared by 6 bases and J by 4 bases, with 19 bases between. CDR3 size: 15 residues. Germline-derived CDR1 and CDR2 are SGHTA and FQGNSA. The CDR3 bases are TGTGCCAGCAGTCCTACCCGGGACGTAAGGTACGAGCAGTACTTC. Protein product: CASSPTRDVRYEQYF. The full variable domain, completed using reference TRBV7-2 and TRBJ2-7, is GAGVSQSPSNKVTEKGKDVELRCDPISGHTALYWYRQSLGQGLEFLIYFQGNSAPDKSGLPSDRFSAERTGGSVSTLTIQRTQQEDSAVYLCASSPTRDVRYEQYFGPGTRLTVT.

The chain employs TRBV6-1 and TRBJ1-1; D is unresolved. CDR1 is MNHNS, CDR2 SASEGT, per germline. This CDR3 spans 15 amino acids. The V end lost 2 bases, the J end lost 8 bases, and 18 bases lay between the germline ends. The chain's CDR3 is CASSESENGALEAFF. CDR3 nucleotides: TGTGCCAGCAGTGAATCCGAAAATGGAGCACTCGAAGCTTTCTTT.

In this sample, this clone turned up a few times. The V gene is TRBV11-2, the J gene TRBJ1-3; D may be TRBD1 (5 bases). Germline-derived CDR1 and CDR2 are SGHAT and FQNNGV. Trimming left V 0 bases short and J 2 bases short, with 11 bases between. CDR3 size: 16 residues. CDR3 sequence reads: CASSLEQAGTGNTIYF. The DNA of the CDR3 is TGTGCCAGCAGCTTAGAACAGGCGGGAACTGGAAACACCATATATTTT.

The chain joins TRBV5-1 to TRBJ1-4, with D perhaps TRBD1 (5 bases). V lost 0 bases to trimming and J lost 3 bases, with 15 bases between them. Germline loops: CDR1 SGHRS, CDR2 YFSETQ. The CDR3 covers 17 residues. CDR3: CASSLGGGTLPNEKLFF. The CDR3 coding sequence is TGCGCCAGCAGCTTGGGGGGCGGGACCCTCCCTAATGAAAAACTGTTTTTT.

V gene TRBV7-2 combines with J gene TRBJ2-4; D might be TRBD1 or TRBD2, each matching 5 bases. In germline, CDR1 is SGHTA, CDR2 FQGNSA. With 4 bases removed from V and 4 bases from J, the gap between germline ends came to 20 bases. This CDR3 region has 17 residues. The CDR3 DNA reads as TGTGCCAGCAGCTCCGGATCAGGGCGTTCGGGGAAAAACATTCAGTACTTC. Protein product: CASSSGSGRSGKNIQYF. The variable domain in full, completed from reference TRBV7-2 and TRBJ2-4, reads GAGVSQSPSNKVTEKGKDVELRCDPISGHTALYWYRQSLGQGLEFLIYFQGNSAPDKSGLPSDRFSAERTGGSVSTLTIQRTQQEDSAVYLCASSSGSGRSGKNIQYFGAGTRLSVL.

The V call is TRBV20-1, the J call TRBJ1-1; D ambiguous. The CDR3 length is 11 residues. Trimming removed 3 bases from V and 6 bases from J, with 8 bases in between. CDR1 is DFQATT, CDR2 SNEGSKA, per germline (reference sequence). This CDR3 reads CSARDDSEAFF. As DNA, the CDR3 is TGCAGTGCTAGGGACGACTCTGAAGCTTTCTTT.

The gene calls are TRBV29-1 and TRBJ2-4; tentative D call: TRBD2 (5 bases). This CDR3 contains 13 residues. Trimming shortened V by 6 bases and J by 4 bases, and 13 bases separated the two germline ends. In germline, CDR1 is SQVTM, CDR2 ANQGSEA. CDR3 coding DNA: TGCAGCGTCTCCGAAACTAGGAAAAACATTCAGTACTTC. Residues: CSVSETRKNIQYF.

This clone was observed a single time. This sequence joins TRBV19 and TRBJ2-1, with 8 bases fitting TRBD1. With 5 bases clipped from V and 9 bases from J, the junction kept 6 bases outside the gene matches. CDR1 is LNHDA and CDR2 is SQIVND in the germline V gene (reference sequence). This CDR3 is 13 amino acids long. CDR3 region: CASSFRGQGEQFF. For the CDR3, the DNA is TGTGCCAGTAGTTTCAGGGGGCAAGGTGAGCAGTTCTTC. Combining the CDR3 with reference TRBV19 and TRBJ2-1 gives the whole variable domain DGGITQSPKYLFRKEGQNVTLSCEQNLNHDAMYWYRQDPGQGLRLIYYSQIVNDFQKGDIAEGYSVSREKKESFPLTVTSAQKNPTAFYLCASSFRGQGEQFFGPGTRLTVL.

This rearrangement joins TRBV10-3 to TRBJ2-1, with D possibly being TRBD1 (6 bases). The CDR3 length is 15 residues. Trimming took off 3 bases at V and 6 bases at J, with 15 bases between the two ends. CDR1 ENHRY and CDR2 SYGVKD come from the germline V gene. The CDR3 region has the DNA TGTGCCATCAGTGACCGGGACAAAAAGGGCAATGAGCAGTTCTTC. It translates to CAISDRDKKGNEQFF.

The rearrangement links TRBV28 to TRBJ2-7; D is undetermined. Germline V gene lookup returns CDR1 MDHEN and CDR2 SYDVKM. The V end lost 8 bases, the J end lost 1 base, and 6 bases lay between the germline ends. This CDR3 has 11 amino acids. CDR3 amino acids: CASSESYEQYF. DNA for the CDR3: TGTGCCAGCTCGGAGTCCTACGAGCAGTACTTC. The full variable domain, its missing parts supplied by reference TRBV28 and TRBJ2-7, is DVKVTQSSRYLVKRTGEKVFLECVQDMDHENMFWYRQDPGLGLRLIYFSYDVKMKEKGDIPEGYSVSREKKERFSLILESASTNQTSMYLCASSESYEQYFGPGTRLTVT.

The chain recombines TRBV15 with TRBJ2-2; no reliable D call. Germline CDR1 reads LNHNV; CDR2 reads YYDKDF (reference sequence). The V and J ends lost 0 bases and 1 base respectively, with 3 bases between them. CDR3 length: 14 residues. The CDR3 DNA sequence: TGTGCCACCAGCAGAGAAGGGAACACCGGGGAGCTGTTTTTT. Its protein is CATSREGNTGELFF. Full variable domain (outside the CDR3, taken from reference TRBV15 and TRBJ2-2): DAMVIQNPRYQVTQFGKPVTLSCSQTLNHNVMYWYQQKSSQAPKLLFHYYDKDFNNEADTPDNFQSRRPNTSFCFLDIRSPGLGDTAMYLCATSREGNTGELFFGEGSRLTVL.

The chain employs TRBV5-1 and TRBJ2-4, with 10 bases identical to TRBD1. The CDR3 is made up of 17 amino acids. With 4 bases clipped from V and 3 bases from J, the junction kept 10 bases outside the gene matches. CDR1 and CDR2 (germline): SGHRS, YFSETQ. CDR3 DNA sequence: TGCGCCAGCAGCGCCCTGACAGGGGGCGCAGGCAAAAACATTCAGTACTTC. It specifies CASSALTGGAGKNIQYF.

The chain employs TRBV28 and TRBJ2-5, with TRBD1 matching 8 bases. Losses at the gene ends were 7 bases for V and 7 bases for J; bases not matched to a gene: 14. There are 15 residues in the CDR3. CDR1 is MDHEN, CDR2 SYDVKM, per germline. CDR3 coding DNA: TGTGCCAGCACCCCGGGGCAGGGGGCCTACGGGACCCAGTACTTC. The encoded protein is CASTPGQGAYGTQYF.

DNA for the CDR3: TGTGCCAGCAGGCCTACCGGGGGGATGGAGACCCAGTACTTC. This translates into CASRPTGGMETQYF. This sequence joins TRBV2 and TRBJ2-5; 7 nucleotides line up with TRBD2. This CDR3 contains 14 residues. From germline, CDR1 is SNHLY and CDR2 FYNNEI. The junction had 9 bases not matched to a gene; V was cut back by 6 bases and J by 5 bases.

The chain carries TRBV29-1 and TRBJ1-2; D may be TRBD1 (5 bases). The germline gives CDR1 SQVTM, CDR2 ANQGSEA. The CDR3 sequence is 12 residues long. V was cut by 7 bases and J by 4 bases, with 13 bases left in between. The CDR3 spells CSANDRSYGYTF. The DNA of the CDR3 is TGCAGCGCGAATGACAGATCCTATGGCTACACCTTC.

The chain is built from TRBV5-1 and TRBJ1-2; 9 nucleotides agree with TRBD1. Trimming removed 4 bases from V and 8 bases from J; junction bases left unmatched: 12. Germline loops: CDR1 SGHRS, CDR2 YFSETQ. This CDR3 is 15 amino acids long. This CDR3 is CASSPKTDRGTGYTF. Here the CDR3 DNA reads TGCGCCAGCAGCCCGAAAACAGACAGGGGGACCGGCTACACCTTC.

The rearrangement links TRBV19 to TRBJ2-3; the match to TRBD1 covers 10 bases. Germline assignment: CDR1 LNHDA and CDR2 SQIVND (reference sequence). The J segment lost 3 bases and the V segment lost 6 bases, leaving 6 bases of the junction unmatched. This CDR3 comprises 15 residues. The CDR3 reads CASRLWTGGTDTQYF. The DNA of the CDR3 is TGTGCCAGTAGGTTGTGGACAGGGGGAACAGATACGCAGTATTTT.